This T cell receptor beta chain was documented in a study of cytomegalovirus exposure and HLA in healthy donors (dated by TCRdb to the late 2010s). At the level of the whole study: In an earlier analysis of roughly 590 of the donors, around 300 Gb of sequence data and about 110 million unique TCR beta sequences from roughly 190 million T cells were reported. All discovery cohort repertoires had been generated on a single sequencing platform. An early release that covered around 590 HLA-typed donors contained about 300 gigabases of sequencing data and some 87 million unique TCR sequences. In a later analysis, previously published TCR beta repertoires from 550 to 700 donors were re-analyzed and high-resolution HLA genotyping was added so that TCR occurrence patterns could be studied. Among a few hundred genotyped donors of the cohort, an average of around 240,000 unique TCR beta nucleotide sequences were sequenced per donor, roughly 18% of them non-productive. A separate validation cohort of about 110 different subjects was used in addition to the approximately 700-subject first cohort. To predict cytomegalovirus infection status, the study brought together high-throughput TCR immunosequencing, statistical association of individual TCRs with disease status, and machine learning. Among the roughly 410 genotyped donors, about 83% belonged to the genetic ancestry cluster associated with self-reported Caucasian donors. Class I and class II HLA loci were covered by the typing at four-digit resolution. The study aimed to test whether cataloging public T cell receptors could reveal signatures of past pathogen exposure. The study used immunosequencing to profile the T cell repertoires of approximately 640 subjects and linked those repertoires to cytomegalovirus serostatus. The number of donors typed differed by locus, with roughly 620-630 for A, B, C, DRB1 and DQB1, more than 500 for DQA1, about 610 for DPA1, and some 450 for DPB1. Genome-wide SNP genotypes for about 65% of the roughly 670 donors were used in a later genetic analysis, which treated that subset as a discovery cohort. Four or five DR-DQ haplotypes were handled as single units for association and clustering because linkage in the cohort was strong. To decide whether each TCR beta V gene segment behaved as functional or pseudogenic, an earlier analysis of 587 of the donors relied on high-throughput TCR beta sequencing. Donor age, sex, ethnicity and CMV serostatus were compiled together with the repertoire data. The later analysis used no new phenotypic data to find candidate immune exposures, relying instead on TCR beta sequences and their occurrence across donors.

Note on this clone: Its antigen remains undetermined. It has no much larger one-base neighbor in the sample; base qualities were not kept.

The germline V gene specifies SNHLY as CDR1 and FYNNEI as CDR2. Its CDR3 holds 13 amino acids, cysteine through phenylalanine. The CDR3 DNA has 39 bases and is translated from base 1. The V end gives up 7 bases and the J end 9 bases, leaving 10 bases in the junction not matched to a gene. Results and caveats for the whole study, not just this receptor: According to a later analysis, TCR association rates differed among HLA loci, with DRB1 alleles showing the most associated TCRs and HLA-C alleles showing the fewest. An earlier analysis of around 540 of the donors showed that most TCR beta V segments appeared in productive rearrangements either about 87% or about 30% of the time, which broadly matched IMGT annotations. The classifier was reported to diagnose cytomegalovirus status with high specificity and sensitivity in both the original and validation cohorts. In vitro tests confirmed that a few of the cytomegalovirus-associated TCR beta chains recognize cytomegalovirus antigens. A later genetic analysis reported fewer N-insertions in productive TCRs among donors in an Asian-associated ancestry cluster than the approximately 700-donor mean. The authors suggested that the approach could potentially be extended to other disease states and immunological phenotypes. A further reported finding was that TCR beta sequences accurately predicted the HLA-A and HLA-B alleles for most subjects in the first cohort. HLA typing was unavailable for some donors at each locus, so association tests used only the typed subset. For the cohort, immune exposure information was limited to CMV serostatus. A cluster of highly shared sequence variants was judged likely to represent a technical artifact of the sequencing pipeline. At a false discovery rate of 0.05, a later analysis linked about 16,000 TCR beta sequences to specific HLA alleles. Most TCR sequences were seen in very few donors, while some public TCRs were found in many individuals. A later analysis found that HLA-associated TCR beta chains were more clonally expanded and had lower generation probabilities than equally common non-associated chains. Sequencing depth was assumed to be roughly uniform across donors in the presence/absence analyses, though that assumption may not hold. V-gene and J-gene trimming of TCR beta chains was associated with a missense DCLRE1C variant in a later genetic analysis, and the association was replicated in an independent cohort. The study gave a list of under 200 TCR beta chains associated with cytomegalovirus. Because counts were too low, seventeen rarely observed V segments, including chromosome 9 orphons, were excluded from the earlier analysis of about 500 of the donors. The cohort was sequenced for TCR beta chains only, and without alpha or paired-chain data the features that could be detected were limited. Correlated functional status among segregating V segments might be attributable to linkage disequilibrium, but an unknown experimental factor could not be ruled out. In a later analysis, several top co-occurrence clusters were reported to appear linked to parvovirus B19, influenza, CMV and Epstein-Barr virus. Assigning TCR associations to individual alleles was difficult when HLA alleles, especially DR and DQ, strongly co-occurred. Most CMV-associated TCR beta chains appeared to be HLA-restricted in a later analysis, and the HLA associations seemed to be driven largely by CMV exposure. Some IMGT-functional V segments, including TRBV6-2 and TRBV6-3, could not be told apart with the 87-base-pair reads, so those segments were excluded.

The cohort was made up of approximately 670 healthy bone marrow donors. At the time of sampling, all cohort members were nominally healthy, though unrecorded immune exposures were likely present. The donor was CMV seropositive and belonged to the group of about 290 seropositive cohort members. A peripheral blood sample was provided by each donor, and peripheral blood mononuclear cells were used for TCR beta sequencing. The Qiagen DNeasy Blood Extraction Kit was used to extract genomic DNA from the blood cell samples. Libraries were constructed by the immunoSEQ multiplex PCR assay. For the multiplex PCR, a mixture combining 60 forward primers for TCR Vbeta segments and 13 reverse primers for TCR Jbeta segments was used. The CDR3 region of rearranged TCR beta genes was amplified from genomic DNA with a multiplex PCR assay. Amplified TCR beta libraries were sequenced as 87-base-pair reads on the Illumina HiSeq System. The paper's processing steps were these. A later analysis counted about 80 million unique TCR beta chains across the 650 to 800 repertoires, and approximately 11 million of these chains were shared by at least two donors. Raw reads were error-corrected and collapsed into unique sequences with a nearest-neighbor algorithm that merged closely related sequences to remove PCR and sequencing errors. Alignment of CDR3 sequences to IMGT reference sequences was used to assign V, D and J gene segments. Each retained sequence needed at least a six-nucleotide match to both a V gene segment and a J gene segment. A rearrangement was called productive if the CDR3 had no stop codons and remained in frame with V and J, and every other rearrangement was called non-productive. Following IMGT convention, CDR3 was defined as the stretch from the second conserved V-encoded cysteine up to the conserved J-encoded phenylalanine. The earlier analysis of 587 of the donors excluded sequences that lacked an unambiguous match to a single V gene segment. In an earlier analysis of more than 500 of the donors, a V segment was called functional when productive rearrangements were above 56.7%, and segregating when the standard deviation between donors exceeded 5%. A statistical classification framework was built to diagnose cytomegalovirus status from the catalog of TCR beta chain sequences. In a later analysis, TCR nucleotide sequences were compared against IMGT/GENE-DB human TR gene sequences so that V and J genes could be assigned. Using the TCRdist pipeline, a later analysis assigned CDR3 sequences along with most-parsimonious VDJ recombination scenarios. In a later analysis, each TCR beta chain was defined by its CDR3 amino acid sequence together with its V-gene family, and reads without a unique V-gene family were excluded. In a later analysis, a few hundred highly shared, low-generation-probability nucleotide sequences were removed to address suspected cross-contamination and a sequencing artifact. In a later analysis, a clonal expansion index was calculated for each public chain from normalized within-repertoire ranks of inferred template counts. In a later analysis, generation probabilities were computed using a VDJ recombination model fitted to out-of-frame rearrangements, and the results were checked against IGoR. A later analysis scored TCR-TCR, TCR-HLA and TCR-CMV co-occurrence with hypergeometric tests, applying a repertoire-size bias correction to TCR pairs. A later analysis estimated false discovery rates by permuting HLA or CMV assignments 20 times. In a later analysis, co-occurring TCRs were grouped using DBSCAN, and TCRdist sequence similarity was added for clustering within HLA-allele-positive subsets. For co-occurrence clustering, repertoires with fewer than 30,000 or more than 120,000 public chains were excluded, along with five or six repertoires with anomalous nucleotide sharing. This is the immuneACCESS table as TCRdb keeps it, with only in-frame sequences that have V and J called. A part of the clones is gone; compared with another copy, unresolved V genes explain less than half, and the rest is unexplained. That table is the source of V, J and clone size, and D and trimming were worked out from the DNA. The sample table contains roughly 160,000 clones; only one count was recorded for approximately 82% of them. The ten largest clones capture about 7.6% of the sample.

The receptor's source is a woman aged 40 to 55 in good health and CMV-seropositive. The chain was built from TRBV2 and TRBJ2-7; TRBD1 agrees with 9 junctional bases. Specimen: PBMCs. The DNA reads as follows: TGTGCCAGCACCTGGGACAGGGAAGATGGGCAGTACTTC. This codes for CASTWDREDGQYF.